This TCR beta chain was retrieved from a study of blood T cell repertoires in COVID-19. The CDR3 consists of 16 residues. Germline lookup yields CDR1 MNHEY and CDR2 SVGAGI. V shed 0 bases, J shed 4 bases, and the junction held 7 bases outside the gene matches. Source study methods: Using reference gene primer amplification, nucleated cell counts were estimated. Clones were sequenced by immunoSEQ multiplex PCR, and TCRdb holds only the in-frame ones, with some missing. That table gives V, J and clone size, and the DNA gave D and trimming. The table records about 300,000 clones, around 87% of them present only once.

This sequence joins TRBV6-5 and TRBJ2-7, with TRBD1 matching 9 bases. Material for sequencing was peripheral blood. The sequence derives from a man aged 65 to 79 with acute or convalescent COVID-19. The CDR3 DNA follows: TGTGCCAGCAGTTACTCTGCGGGACAGGGATTTTACGAGCAGTACTTC. Translated: CASSYSAGQGFYEQYF.